This passage covers 16 T cell receptor beta chains from one sample sequenced in a study of blood T cell repertoires in COVID-19. The data were produced by immunoSEQ multiplex PCR, yet TCRdb's version contains in-frame clones alone and is incomplete. The profile covers around 300,000 clones, with 75% to 90% appearing a single time and 2% to 3% taken by the ten largest. Sequenced material: peripheral blood. The receptors derive from a young man with active or convalescent COVID-19.

This chain links TRBV7-2 with TRBJ2-1; D is unclear. The germline gives CDR1 SGHTA, CDR2 FQGNSA. This CDR3 has 11 amino acids. V was trimmed by 5 bases and J by 9 bases, leaving 8 bases between them. This chain's CDR3 is CASSLTVEQFF. In DNA, the CDR3 is TGTGCCAGCAGCCTTACTGTTGAGCAGTTCTTC.

The genes are TRBV11-2 and TRBJ1-2; D is undetermined. The CDR3 covers 13 residues. Germline V gene lookup returns CDR1 SGHAT and CDR2 FQNNGV. V was shortened by 1 base and J by 4 bases, with 7 bases between the two germline ends. This CDR3 reads CASSLGAGYGYTF. The CDR3 coding sequence is TGTGCCAGCAGCTTAGGGGCAGGCTATGGCTACACCTTC.

The chain combines TRBV27 with TRBJ1-4, with a possible D match to TRBD1 (5 bases). From germline, CDR1 is MNHEY and CDR2 SMNVEV (reference sequence). V was pared by 5 bases and J by 4 bases, with 11 bases between. CDR3 length equals 14 residues. The CDR3 DNA follows: TGTGCCAGCAGTCGGACAATGAGTAATGAAAAACTGTTTTTT. It specifies CASSRTMSNEKLFF.

This clone showed up just a few times. The gene calls are TRBV13 and TRBJ1-2; TRBD1 matches 9 bases. J gave up 13 bases and V 6 bases, and 12 bases lay outside the gene matches. Germline CDR1 is PRHDT and CDR2 is FYEKMQ (reference sequence). The CDR3 contains 13 residues. CDR3 in amino acids: CASSRGTGSFFTF. As DNA, the CDR3 is TGTGCCAGCAGTCGAGGGACAGGGAGCTTCTTCACCTTC.

Regarding this clone: The sample contains more than one DNA sequence encoding this CDR3. The gene calls are TRBV6-5 and TRBJ1-6, with D unresolved. The CDR3 is 13 amino acids. V dropped 0 bases and J dropped 7 bases, with 4 bases sitting between them. The germline gives CDR1 MNHEY, CDR2 SVGAGI. CDR3 coding DNA: TGTGCCAGCAGTTACTCCGGGAATTCACCCCTCCACTTT. It encodes CASSYSGNSPLHF.

J is TRBJ1-1 and V is TRBV4-3, with 8 bases fitting TRBD1. Germline CDR1 LGHNA, CDR2 YSLEER. The CDR3 length is 15 residues. V shed 0 bases and J 5 bases; nucleotides not matched to a gene: 5. The CDR3 coding sequence is TGCGCCAGCAGCCAAGACGCGACAGGGGATACTGAAGCTTTCTTT. This sequence encodes CASSQDATGDTEAFF.

This clone came up a few times. The rearrangement uses TRBV25-1 and TRBJ2-7; 10 bases agree with TRBD2. V lost 10 bases and J lost 4; bases outside the gene matches: 10. Germline-derived CDR1 and CDR2 are MGHDK and SYGVNS. This CDR3 contains 14 residues. The CDR3 sequence: CATSKAGGRYEQYF. CDR3 bases: TGTGCCACCAGCAAAGCGGGAGGGCGGTACGAGCAGTACTTC.

The chain couples TRBV7-9 to TRBJ2-7; no reliable D call. V was trimmed by 4 bases and J by 3 bases, leaving 10 bases between them. In germline, CDR1 is SEHNR, CDR2 FQNEAQ (reference sequence). The CDR3 contains 13 residues. CDR3 nucleotide sequence: TGTGCCAGCAGCTCCCCGGGTAGCTACGAGCAGTACTTC. Translated: CASSSPGSYEQYF.

In its sample, this clone was seen a few times. The CDR3 region has the DNA TGTGCCAGCAGCTTGTTCCCGACAGGGGGCCAGGCTGAAGCTTTCTTT. This gives the protein CASSLFPTGGQAEAFF. The V call is TRBV5-5, the J call TRBJ1-1, with 10 bases that match TRBD1. The CDR3 consists of 16 residues. V dropped 1 base and J dropped 6; count of bases not matched to a gene: 9. Germline V gene lookup returns CDR1 SGHKS and CDR2 YYEKEE (reference sequence).

This clone was observed a few times. The chain carries TRBV20-1 and TRBJ1-6; TRBD1 is a possible D gene (5 bases). There are 13 residues in the CDR3. The germline CDR1 and CDR2 sequences are DFQATT and SNEGSKA (reference sequence). V was clipped by 3 bases and J by 11 bases, with 14 bases between them. The CDR3 protein is CSASVREVTPLHF. CDR3 bases: TGCAGTGCTAGTGTCAGGGAGGTAACACCCCTCCACTTT.

The chain joins TRBV27 to TRBJ1-1, with 8 bases fitting TRBD1. V shed 3 bases and J 1 base; nucleotides not matched to a gene: 10. CDR3 length: 17 amino acids. Germline V gene data show CDR1 as MNHEY and CDR2 as SMNVEV (reference sequence). DNA for the CDR3: TGTGCCAGCAGTTTCGGGTTTATCGGGACAGGGAACACTGAAGCTTTCTTT. Its translation: CASSFGFIGTGNTEAFF.

The chain combines TRBV19 with TRBJ2-2; tentative D call: TRBD2 (6 bases). Germline V gene data show CDR1 as LNHDA and CDR2 as SQIVND (reference sequence). The CDR3 is 14 residues long. V lost 7 bases and J lost 0, with 9 bases in between. The CDR3 sequence is CASTVAANTGELFF. DNA of the CDR3: TGTGCCAGTACCGTAGCGGCGAACACCGGGGAGCTGTTTTTT.

The count of this clone is one. The rearrangement links TRBV2 to TRBJ1-1; TRBD1 matches at 7 bases. V gave up 7 bases and J gave up 4 bases; unmatched junction bases: 6. Germline-derived CDR1 and CDR2 are SNHLY and FYNNEI. CDR3 length: 13 amino acids. CDR3 nucleotide sequence: TGTGCCAGCACCCAACAGGGGAGCACTGAAGCTTTCTTT. This encodes CASTQQGSTEAFF.

The chain is built from TRBV5-1 and TRBJ2-5; 7 positions agree with TRBD2. Germline V gene data show CDR1 as SGHRS and CDR2 as YFSETQ. The CDR3 is 15 amino acids. The junction had 7 bases not matched to a gene; V was cut back by 1 base and J by 4 bases. CDR3: CASSLPAGVGETQYF. The CDR3 DNA follows: TGCGCCAGCAGCTTGCCCGCGGGAGTAGGAGAGACCCAGTACTTC.

V gene TRBV19 combines with J gene TRBJ1-5; the D gene is possibly TRBD1 (5 bases). CDR1 is LNHDA, CDR2 SQIVND, per germline (reference sequence). V was cut by 7 bases and J by 0 bases, with 13 bases left in between. CDR3 length: 15 amino acids. Here the CDR3 reads CASNQEGYSNQPQHF. CDR3 coding DNA: TGTGCCAGTAATCAGGAGGGGTATAGCAATCAGCCCCAGCATTTT.

V usage is TRBV27 and J usage is TRBJ2-7, with 8 nucleotides matching TRBD2. Germline values: CDR1 MNHEY, CDR2 SMNVEV (reference sequence). Trimming cost V 2 bases and J 3 bases; bases outside gene matches: 6. CDR3 length: 15 residues. The CDR3 region is CASSLIPSGFYEQYF. The CDR3 nucleotides are TGTGCCAGCAGTTTAATCCCTAGCGGGTTCTACGAGCAGTACTTC.